The entry below gives a single T cell receptor (beta chain) sequence along with its context. These data are taken from a study of blood T cell repertoires in COVID-19. Study background: The origin of the acute and convalescent COVID-19 samples was the United States, Italy and Spain. Sources were T cells, B-cell-depleted T cells, or PBMCs; the material itself was cDNA or gDNA.

In the original analysis: Scientists estimated how many nucleated cells there were by amplifying reference gene primers. The table came from immunoSEQ multiplex PCR; TCRdb's copy has only in-frame clones and leaves some out. V and J calls plus clone size are reproduced from that table; the DNA served to infer D and trimming. The data hold roughly 250,000 clones, with approximately 86% observed a single time. Cohort assignment relied on participant-reported clinical history. The origin of this receptor is a woman in her forties or fifties who had recovered from COVID-19. Sequencing input: PBMCs or T cells enriched from blood (not recorded which).

The CDR3 reads CASRRTSGNYEQYF. The CDR3 DNA is TGTGCCAGCAGGAGGACTAGCGGGAATTACGAGCAGTACTTC. The chain carries TRBV28 and TRBJ2-7; 12 bases agree with TRBD2. The CDR3 is 14 amino acids. With V trimmed by 6 bases and J by 4 bases, 4 bases remained unmatched. Germline assignment: CDR1 MDHEN and CDR2 SYDVKM.